The sequence of this TCR beta chain was determined in a study of memory CD4+ T cells and cytomegalovirus serostatus. The count of this clone is one. What it binds is not known. The sort gate was single viable CD3+CD4+CD8-CD45RO+ cells for memory CD4+ T cells. Donors' CMV status reflects serum IgG against pp150, pp28, p38, p52. Method: immunoSEQ multiplex PCR; TCRdb's copy keeps in-frame clones and lacks some. The sample includes under 50,000 clones, approximately 79% of them seen just once. The study, taken as a whole, reports: Repertoires predicted CMV serostatus with median bootstrapped AUC of about 0.95.

In germline, CDR1 is SGHNT, CDR2 YYREEE (reference sequence). V lost 4 bases to trimming and J lost 0 bases, with 10 bases between them. The CDR3 length is 15 residues. The sequence derives from an adult in good health and CMV-seropositive. The sample consisted of memory CD4+ T cells from blood. The chain is built from TRBV5-4 and TRBJ2-2, with no clear D. CDR3 region: CASSPSRSNTGELFF. Here the CDR3 DNA reads TGTGCCAGCAGCCCCTCGCGTTCGAACACCGGGGAGCTGTTTTTT.